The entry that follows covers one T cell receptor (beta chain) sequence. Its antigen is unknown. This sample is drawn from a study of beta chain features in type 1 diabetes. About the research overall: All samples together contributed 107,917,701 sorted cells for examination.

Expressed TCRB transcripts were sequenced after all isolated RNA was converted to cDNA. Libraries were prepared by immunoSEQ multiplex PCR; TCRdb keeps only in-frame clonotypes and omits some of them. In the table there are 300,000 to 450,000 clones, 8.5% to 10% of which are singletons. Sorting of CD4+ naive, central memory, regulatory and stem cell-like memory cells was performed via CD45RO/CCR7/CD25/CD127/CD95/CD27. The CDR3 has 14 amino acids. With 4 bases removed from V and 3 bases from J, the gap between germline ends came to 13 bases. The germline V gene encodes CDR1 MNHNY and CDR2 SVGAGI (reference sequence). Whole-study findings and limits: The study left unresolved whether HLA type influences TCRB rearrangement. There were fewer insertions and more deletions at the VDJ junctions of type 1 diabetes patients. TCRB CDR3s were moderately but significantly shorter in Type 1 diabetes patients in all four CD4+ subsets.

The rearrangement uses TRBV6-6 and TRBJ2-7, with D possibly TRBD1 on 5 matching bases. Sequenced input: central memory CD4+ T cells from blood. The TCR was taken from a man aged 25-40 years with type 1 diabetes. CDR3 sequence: CASSSLTALYEQYF. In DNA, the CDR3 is TGTGCCAGCAGTTCTTTGACAGCTCTCTACGAGCAGTACTTC.